The 8 T cell receptor beta chains below all came from one sample that was sequenced in a study of blood T cell repertoires in COVID-19. Using immunoSEQ multiplex PCR, the repertoire was profiled, and TCRdb retains in-frame clones only, with some absent. The sample yields about 200,000 clones, roughly 77% seen once. What was sequenced was peripheral blood. The receptors here all came from a woman aged 40 to 50 with COVID-19, enrolled during active disease.

The gene calls are TRBV27 and TRBJ1-6; TRBD1 is a possible D gene (5 bases). V was clipped by 5 bases and J by 5 bases, with 10 bases between them. This CDR3 region has 14 residues. Germline CDR1 reads MNHEY; CDR2 reads SMNVEV (reference sequence). The CDR3 DNA sequence: TGTGCCAGCAGTCGCAACAGGAATAATTCACCCCTCCACTTT. It is translated as CASSRNRNNSPLHF.

V gene TRBV3-1 (or the pseudogene TRBV3-2) combines with J gene TRBJ2-7, with D unresolved. The CDR3 sequence is 13 residues long. The V gene lost 1 base and the J gene lost 9 bases, with 13 bases spanning the gap. Germline values: CDR1 LGHDT, CDR2 YNNKEL (reference sequence). The CDR3 coding sequence is TGTGCCAGCAGCCAAGCGACCTCTCGGGTGCAGTACTTC. Its protein is CASSQATSRVQYF.

The chain combines TRBV7-8 with TRBJ1-2; 9 nucleotides align to TRBD1. The CDR3 runs 15 residues. CDR1 is SGHVS and CDR2 is FQNEAQ in the germline V gene. Germline trimming cut 5 bases from V and 7 bases from J; bases unmatched to any gene: 11. The CDR3 nucleotides read TGTGCCAGCAGCCTGACGACAGGGGGATTAGGTGGCTACACCTTC. Translating it yields CASSLTTGGLGGYTF.

This chain links TRBV30 with TRBJ2-1, with TRBD1 matching 7 bases. The CDR3 has 13 amino acids. Germline CDR1 reads GTSNPN; CDR2 reads SVGIG (reference sequence). V gave up 7 bases and J gave up 10 bases; unmatched junction bases: 13. CDR3 protein: CASTRQGIMEQFF. The CDR3 region has the DNA TGTGCCTCAACCCGACAGGGAATCATGGAGCAGTTCTTC.

This clone has a single count. CDR3 region: CASSELLYYGYTF. The CDR3 DNA reads as TGTGCCAGCAGTGAACTTCTTTACTATGGCTACACCTTC. The rearrangement joins TRBV6-1 to TRBJ1-2; D not resolved. Germline V CDR1 and CDR2: MNHNS, SASEGT. The CDR3 spans 13 residues. Trimming cost V 2 bases and J 3 bases, with 7 bases left between them.

Regarding this clone: The junction departs from germline at one end; a sequencing error may be responsible. The rearrangement joins TRBV4-2 to TRBJ2-3; maybe TRBD2 (5 bases). The CDR3 is made up of 15 amino acids. Germline V gene data show CDR1 as LGHNA and CDR2 as YNFKEQ. The CDR3 bases are TGTGCCAGCAGTCAAGAGGGCTTTGTTACAGATACGCAGTATTTT. This codes for CASSQEGFVTDTQYF.

The CDR3 sequence is CSVVTGGEETKNIQYF. In DNA form, the CDR3 reads TGCAGCGTTGTGACAGGGGGTGAGGAAACCAAAAACATTCAGTACTTC. The gene calls are TRBV29-1 and TRBJ2-4; 9 bases align to TRBD1. The germline CDR1 and CDR2 sequences are SQVTM and ANQGSEA. This CDR3 comprises 16 residues. V lost 4 bases to trimming and J lost 2 bases; unmatched junction nucleotides: 9.

The chain is built from TRBV6-5 and TRBJ1-1, with 8 positions matching TRBD1. V was pared by 7 bases and J by 3 bases, with 7 bases of the junction left unmatched. The CDR3 contains 14 residues. CDR1 is MNHEY, CDR2 SVGAGI, per germline. The CDR3, as DNA: TGTGCCAGCACCTGGGACAGGCGACACACTGAAGCTTTCTTT. It encodes CASTWDRRHTEAFF.